These 6 T cell receptor beta chains share one sample of origin, sequenced in a study of blood T cells in healthy people across ages. The authors ran a second PCR of roughly 6 to 12 cycles using a sample-barcoded 5' primer and a J-beta primer mix. TCRdb processed the 5' RACE reads anew with MiXCR; each CDR3 protein has one entry. The sample carries 950,000 to 1,200,000 distinct CDR3 sequences, about two fifths recorded once. What was sequenced was blood. The receptor set was obtained from a man aged 18 to 30 in good health.

V and J are TRBV6-5 and TRBJ2-1, with a possible D match to TRBD1 (6 bases). Germline loops: CDR1 MNHEY, CDR2 SVGAGI. V was cut by 2 bases and J by 1 base, with 12 bases left in between. CDR3 size: 16 residues. This chain's CDR3 is CASSYGSGQSYNEQFF. CDR3 nucleotides: TGTGCCAGCAGTTACGGTTCCGGACAGTCCTACAATGAGCAGTTCTTC.

This chain uses TRBV28 with TRBJ1-1; D uncertain. V gave up 5 bases and J gave up 4 bases, with 11 bases separating them. Germline CDR1 and CDR2: MDHEN and SYDVKM. The CDR3 is 13 residues long. In nucleotides, the CDR3 is TGTGCCAGCAGTGTACAACATGGCACTGAAGCTTTCTTT. This codes for CASSVQHGTEAFF.

In its sample, this clonotype was seen once. Germline is not matched at one junction end, which may reflect a read error. The chain uses TRBV5-1 and TRBJ2-7, with D perhaps matching TRBD1 (5 bases). Near its end, the DNA agrees better with TRBJ2-5, so the J call may be wrong. This CDR3 region has 14 residues. Germline V gene sequence: CDR1 SGHRS, CDR2 YFSETQ. Here the CDR3 reads CASSFRDRQGTQYF. The DNA of the CDR3 is TGCGCCAGCAGCTTCAGAGACAGACAAGGGACCCAGTACTTC.

The genes are TRBV9 and TRBJ2-2, with 13 bases aligning to TRBD2. Germline trimming cut 3 bases from V and 7 bases from J; bases unmatched to any gene: 9. The germline gives CDR1 SGDLS, CDR2 YYNGEE. This CDR3 is 17 amino acids long. The CDR3 DNA reads as TGTGCCAGCAGCGCCCCACTAGCGGGGGGGCAGAGCGGGGAGCTGTTTTTT. Its protein is CASSAPLAGGQSGELFF.

In its sample, this clonotype was seen once. The chain is built from TRBV5-1 and TRBJ2-2; TRBD1 matches 7 bases. The germline gives CDR1 SGHRS, CDR2 YFSETQ. The length of the CDR3 is 15 residues. With 2 bases clipped from V and 3 bases from J, the junction kept 4 bases outside the gene matches. The CDR3 here is CASSFSQGDTGELFF. CDR3 sequence (DNA): TGCGCCAGCAGCTTCAGCCAGGGGGACACCGGGGAGCTGTTTTTT.

This clonotype appeared a few times. This sequence joins TRBV4-3 and TRBJ2-5; possibly TRBD1 or TRBD2 for D (5 bases each). V was clipped by 0 bases and J by 11 bases, with 22 bases between them. The CDR3 is 16 residues long. The V gene's germline CDR1 is LGHNA and CDR2 YSLEER. The CDR3 protein is CASSQDSTGTYNEQYF. As DNA, the CDR3 is TGCGCCAGCAGCCAAGATTCAACCGGGACCTACAATGAGCAGTACTTC.